What follows are 19 T cell receptor beta chains derived from one specimen sequenced in a study of graft-versus-host responses after intestinal transplantation. The method was immunoSEQ multiplex PCR; TCRdb's version includes in-frame clones alone and lacks a portion of them. The table records approximately 100,000 clones, roughly 88% of them present only once. These TCRs' antigens remain unknown. Sequencing used unstimulated CD4+ T cells sorted from spleen or lymph node cells, obtained before intestinal transplant. These TCRs come from a human donor who received an intestinal transplant.

The V gene is TRBV5-1, the J gene TRBJ2-7, with D perhaps TRBD1 (5 bases). This CDR3 has 14 residues. CDR1 is SGHRS and CDR2 is YFSETQ in the germline V gene. The ends were cut back, 0 bases at V and 2 bases at J, with 9 bases in the middle. The CDR3 DNA is TGCGCCAGCAGCTTGGGCAGGGAACCCTACGAGCAGTACTTC. It yields the protein CASSLGREPYEQYF.

This clone was recorded once. The genes are TRBV10-3 and TRBJ2-2; 9 bases are shared with TRBD2. Germline loops: CDR1 ENHRY, CDR2 SYGVKD. V trimming: 7 bases; J trimming: 2 bases; junction bases outside the gene matches: 11. The length of the CDR3 is 17 residues. The DNA for the CDR3 is TGTGCCATCAAGGGGAGCGCGGGGGGGCCAAACACCGGGGAGCTGTTTTTT. Its translation: CAIKGSAGGPNTGELFF.

The V call is TRBV5-1, the J call TRBJ2-6; 10 nucleotides line up with TRBD1. The ends lost 4 bases at V and 2 bases at J; junction bases unmatched: 3. The CDR3 is 16 amino acids. The V gene's germline CDR1 is SGHRS and CDR2 YFSETQ. The CDR3 nucleotides are TGCGCCAGCAGCCCCGGACAGGGGGCTGGGGCCAACGTCCTGACTTTC. Translating it yields CASSPGQGAGANVLTF.

This rearrangement joins TRBV11-3 to TRBJ2-1, with D perhaps TRBD1 (6 bases). The V end lost 4 bases, the J end lost 9 bases, and 13 bases lay between the germline ends. This CDR3 is built from 13 residues. Germline CDR1 is SGHNT and CDR2 is YENEEA. As DNA, the CDR3 is TGTGCCAGCAGCTCCCCAGACAGGCGTGAGCAGTTCTTC. This encodes CASSSPDRREQFF.

This chain uses TRBV18 with TRBJ2-7; 7 bases are a match to TRBD1. Germline trimming cut 5 bases from V and 1 base from J; bases unmatched to any gene: 5. The germline CDR1 and CDR2 sequences are KGHSH and LQKENI. The CDR3 has 14 residues. CDR3 amino acids: CASSTTGQSYEQYF. For the CDR3, the DNA is TGTGCCAGCTCAACAACGGGACAGTCCTACGAGCAGTACTTC.

The chain has TRBV5-4 and TRBJ1-2; 7 nucleotides agree with TRBD1. Germline V lookup: CDR1 SGHNT, CDR2 YYREEE (reference sequence). J gave up 1 base and V 4 bases, and 7 bases lay outside the gene matches. The CDR3 runs 15 residues. The CDR3 here is CASSPQGQSNYGYTF. For the CDR3, the DNA is TGTGCCAGCAGCCCCCAGGGACAGAGTAACTATGGCTACACCTTC.

V usage is TRBV5-1 and J usage is TRBJ1-2; 8 bases agree with TRBD1. In germline, CDR1 is SGHRS, CDR2 YFSETQ. J gave up 3 bases and V 4 bases, and 11 bases lay outside the gene matches. The CDR3 has 16 residues. The CDR3 loop is CASSMGAGGAHYGYTF. Written as DNA, the CDR3 is TGCGCCAGCAGCATGGGGGCAGGGGGCGCACACTATGGCTACACCTTC.

The chain links TRBV5-8 to TRBJ1-6; a weak D match, TRBD1 (5 bases). Germline V gives CDR1 SGHTS, CDR2 YDEGEE. The CDR3 contains 16 residues. The ends were cut back, 4 bases at V and 10 bases at J, with 21 bases in the middle. CDR3 amino acids: CASSHLKGQGRSPLHF. CDR3 in DNA: TGTGCCAGCAGCCACTTAAAGGGGCAGGGAAGGTCACCCCTCCACTTT.

The chain employs TRBV7-9 and TRBJ2-7; 8 bases line up with TRBD2. Germline trimming cut 8 bases from V and 4 bases from J; bases unmatched to any gene: 7. The germline V gene has CDR1 SEHNR and CDR2 FQNEAQ (reference sequence). The CDR3 loop spans 13 amino acids. Here the CDR3 reads CASQSGGPYEQYF. For the CDR3, the DNA is TGTGCCAGCCAGAGCGGGGGACCTTACGAGCAGTACTTC.

In this sample, this clone turned up once. The chain combines TRBV25-1 with TRBJ2-2; TRBD2 is a possible D gene (5 bases). The CDR3 totals 15 residues. V dropped 0 bases and J dropped 2 bases, with 7 bases sitting between them. The germline gives CDR1 MGHDK, CDR2 SYGVNS. CDR3 amino acids: CASSEYGSNTGELFF. CDR3 in DNA: TGTGCCAGCAGTGAATATGGGAGCAACACCGGGGAGCTGTTTTTT.

The chain has TRBV11-2 and TRBJ2-7; D may be TRBD2 (6 bases). The CDR3 is 17 amino acids. Trimming left V 5 bases short and J 0 bases short, with 20 bases between. CDR1 is SGHAT, CDR2 FQNNGV, per germline. The CDR3 bases are TGTGCCAGCAGCCAGACCTCGGGCGGGGCGTCCTCCTACGAGCAGTACTTC. Its protein product is CASSQTSGGASSYEQYF.

The chain recombines TRBV29-1 with TRBJ2-2, with a tentative D call TRBD1 (5 bases). Trimming cost V 4 bases and J 5 bases, with 14 bases left between them. This CDR3 has 14 amino acids. The germline V gene encodes CDR1 SQVTM and CDR2 ANQGSEA. Written as DNA, the CDR3 is TGCAGCGTTGTAAGGGGTGTAGGAACCGGGGAGCTGTTTTTT. This gives the protein CSVVRGVGTGELFF.

This chain connects TRBV18 to TRBJ2-7; no clear D gene. Trimming pared 2 bases from V and 3 bases from J, leaving 8 bases between. The CDR3 spans 13 residues. Per the germline V gene, CDR1 is KGHSH and CDR2 is LQKENI. CDR3 nucleotides: TGTGCCAGCTCACCAGTAGAAATCTACGAGCAGTACTTC. This sequence encodes CASSPVEIYEQYF.

The V gene is TRBV2, the J gene TRBJ2-1; the D gene is possibly TRBD2 (5 bases). Germline-derived CDR1 and CDR2 are SNHLY and FYNNEI. V was trimmed by 6 bases and J by 4 bases, leaving 16 bases between them. The CDR3 length is 15 residues. The CDR3 sequence: CASRAGLLRYNEQFF. CDR3 nucleotide sequence: TGTGCCAGCAGGGCTGGACTCCTCCGGTACAATGAGCAGTTCTTC.

The J gene is TRBJ1-4, the V gene TRBV4-1; 7 bases are a match to TRBD1. CDR3 length: 14 amino acids. V gave up 1 base and J gave up 6 bases; unmatched junction bases: 2. Germline assignment: CDR1 MGHRA and CDR2 YSYEKL. The CDR3 DNA reads as TGCGCCAGCAGCCAAGTCGGGACAGATGAAAAACTGTTTTTT. Translated: CASSQVGTDEKLFF.

The chain has TRBV14 and TRBJ1-1, with a tentative D call TRBD1 (5 bases). The CDR3 is 15 amino acids. Germline V lookup: CDR1 SGHDN, CDR2 FVKESK. The germline V and J ends were trimmed by 6 bases and 4 bases, with 18 bases remaining between them. CDR3 sequence (DNA): TGTGCCAGCAGTCAGTCAGGTCGGGGGGGCACTGAAGCTTTCTTT. This codes for CASSQSGRGGTEAFF.

This clone has just one count. V usage is TRBV2 and J usage is TRBJ1-2; a weak D match, TRBD1 (5 bases). The germline V gene has CDR1 SNHLY and CDR2 FYNNEI. The length of the CDR3 is 12 residues. The V end was cut by 8 bases, the J end by 1 base, with 8 bases between. The CDR3 nucleotides read TGTGCCAGCCGGGGGGATAACTATGGCTACACCTTC. Protein product: CASRGDNYGYTF.

The chain combines TRBV2 with TRBJ2-5; 9 positions match TRBD2. The CDR3 is 15 residues long. J lost 5 bases, V lost 3 bases, and 7 bases had no gene match. The germline V gene encodes CDR1 SNHLY and CDR2 FYNNEI. This CDR3 is CASSEERGAGETQYF. Written as DNA, the CDR3 is TGTGCCAGCAGTGAGGAGCGGGGGGCGGGGGAGACCCAGTACTTC.

This clone was seen once. The rearrangement uses TRBV7-3 and TRBJ1-5; TRBD1 aligns across 9 bases. The CDR3 runs 15 residues. The J segment lost 5 bases and the V segment lost 2 bases, leaving 4 bases of the junction unmatched. Germline V gene data show CDR1 as SGHTA and CDR2 as FQGTGA. This CDR3 is CASSLSDRGDQPQHF. The CDR3 DNA sequence: TGTGCCAGCAGCTTATCGGACAGGGGAGATCAGCCCCAGCATTTT.